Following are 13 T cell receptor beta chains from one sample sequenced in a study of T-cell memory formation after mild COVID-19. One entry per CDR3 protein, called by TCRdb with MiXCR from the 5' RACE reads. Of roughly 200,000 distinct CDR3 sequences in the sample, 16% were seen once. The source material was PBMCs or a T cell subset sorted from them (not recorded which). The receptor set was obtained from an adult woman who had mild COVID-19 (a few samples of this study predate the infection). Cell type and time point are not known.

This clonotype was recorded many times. The CDR3 region is CASSATVAYEQYF. The DNA for the CDR3 is TGTGCCAGCAGTGCGACCGTAGCCTACGAGCAGTACTTC. This chain links TRBV6-5 with TRBJ2-7, with D hard to call. Trimming cost V 5 bases and J 2 bases, with 10 bases left between them. CDR1 is MNHEY, CDR2 SVGAGI, per germline. The CDR3 length is 13 residues.

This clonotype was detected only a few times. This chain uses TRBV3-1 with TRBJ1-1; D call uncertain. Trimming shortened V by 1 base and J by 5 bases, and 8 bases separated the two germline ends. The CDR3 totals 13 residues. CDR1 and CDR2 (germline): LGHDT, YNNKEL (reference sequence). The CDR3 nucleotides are TGTGCCAGCAGCCAAGCGGAGGGAACTGAAGCTTTCTTT. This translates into CASSQAEGTEAFF.

CDR3 loop: CASSPGQGLGEQYF. The CDR3, as DNA: TGTGCCAGCTCGCCGGGACAGGGACTAGGGGAGCAGTACTTC. This sequence joins TRBV18 and TRBJ2-7; a weak D match, TRBD1 (9 bases). V lost 6 bases to trimming and J lost 7 bases, with 19 bases between them. This CDR3 contains 14 residues. Per the germline V gene, CDR1 is KGHSH and CDR2 is LQKENI.

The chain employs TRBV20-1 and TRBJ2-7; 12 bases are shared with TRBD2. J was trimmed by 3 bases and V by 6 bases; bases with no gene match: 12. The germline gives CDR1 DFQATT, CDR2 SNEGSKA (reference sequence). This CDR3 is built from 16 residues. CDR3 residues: CSAGLAGPRAYYEQYF. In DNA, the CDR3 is TGCAGTGCCGGACTAGCGGGACCCCGTGCCTACTACGAGCAGTACTTC.

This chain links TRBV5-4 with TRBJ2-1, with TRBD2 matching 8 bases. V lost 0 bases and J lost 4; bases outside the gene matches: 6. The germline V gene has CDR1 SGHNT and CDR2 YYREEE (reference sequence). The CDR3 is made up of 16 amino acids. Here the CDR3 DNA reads TGTGCCAGCAGCTTGGAGCTAGCGGGCCCGTACAATGAGCAGTTCTTC. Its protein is CASSLELAGPYNEQFF.

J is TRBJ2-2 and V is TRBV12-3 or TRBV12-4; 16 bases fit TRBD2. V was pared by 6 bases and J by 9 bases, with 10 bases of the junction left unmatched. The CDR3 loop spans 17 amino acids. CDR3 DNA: TGTGCCAGCAGCCGAGCCGGGACTAGCGGGAGGGAAAGGGAGCTGTTTTTT. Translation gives CASSRAGTSGRERELFF.

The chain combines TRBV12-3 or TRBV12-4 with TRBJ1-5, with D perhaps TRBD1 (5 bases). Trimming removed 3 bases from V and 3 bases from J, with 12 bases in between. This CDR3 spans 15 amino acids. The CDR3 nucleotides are TGTGCCAGCAGTTTGGGGCAGGTCCTCAATCAGCCCCAGCATTTT. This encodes CASSLGQVLNQPQHF.

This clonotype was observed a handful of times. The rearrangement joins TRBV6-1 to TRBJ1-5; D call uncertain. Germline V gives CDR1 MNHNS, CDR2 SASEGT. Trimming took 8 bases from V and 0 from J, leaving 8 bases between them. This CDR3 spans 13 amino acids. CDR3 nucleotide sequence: TGTGCCAGCCAAACCCATAGCAATCAGCCCCAGCATTTT. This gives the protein CASQTHSNQPQHF.

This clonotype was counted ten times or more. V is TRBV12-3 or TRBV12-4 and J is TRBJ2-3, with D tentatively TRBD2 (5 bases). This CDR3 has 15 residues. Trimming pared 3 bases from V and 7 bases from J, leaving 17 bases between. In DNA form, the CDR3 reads TGTGCCAGCAGTTTCCCCGTCCCGGAGGCAAATACGCAGTATTTT. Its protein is CASSFPVPEANTQYF.

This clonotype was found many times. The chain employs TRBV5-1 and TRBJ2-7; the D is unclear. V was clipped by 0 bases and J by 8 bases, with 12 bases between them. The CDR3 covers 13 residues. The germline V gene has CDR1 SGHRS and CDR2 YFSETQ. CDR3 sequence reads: CASSLDHKDQQYF. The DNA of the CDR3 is TGCGCCAGCAGCTTGGACCACAAGGATCAGCAGTACTTC.

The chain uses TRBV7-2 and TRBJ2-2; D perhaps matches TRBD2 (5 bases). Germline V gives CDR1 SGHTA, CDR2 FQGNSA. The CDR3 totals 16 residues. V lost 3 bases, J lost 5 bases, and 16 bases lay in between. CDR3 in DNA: TGTGCCAGCAGCTTCCCACCTACGTCGGGGACCGGGGAGCTGTTTTTT. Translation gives CASSFPPTSGTGELFF.

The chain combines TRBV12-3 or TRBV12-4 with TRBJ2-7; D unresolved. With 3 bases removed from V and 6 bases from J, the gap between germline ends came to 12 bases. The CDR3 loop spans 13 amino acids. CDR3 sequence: CASSLVIKAEQYF. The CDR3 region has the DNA TGTGCCAGCAGTTTGGTGATAAAGGCCGAGCAGTACTTC.

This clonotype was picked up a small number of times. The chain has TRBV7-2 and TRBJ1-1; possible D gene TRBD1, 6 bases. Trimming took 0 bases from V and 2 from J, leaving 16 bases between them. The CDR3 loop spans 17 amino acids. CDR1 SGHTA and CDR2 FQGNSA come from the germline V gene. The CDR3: CASSLAQGLGTNTEAFF. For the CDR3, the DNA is TGTGCCAGCAGCTTAGCTCAGGGTTTGGGGACAAACACTGAAGCTTTCTTT.